These 29 T cell receptor beta chains were all obtained from the same sample, sequenced in a study of breast tumors, draining lymph nodes, adjacent tissues. TCRdb analysed the multiplex PCR reads with MiXCR anew, one entry per CDR3 protein. The repertoire holds 200,000 to 300,000 distinct CDR3 sequences, with 30% as singletons. The lymph nodes were axillary draining lymph nodes from breast cancer patients. The sample was axillary lymph node tissue. All receptors come from a female donor with breast cancer. Some clones in this sample may be carry-over from other donors' samples.

Only a few counts were recorded for this clonotype. This clone may be a read error of a much larger clone one base away. This chain connects TRBV20-1 to TRBJ1-4; D unresolved. In germline, CDR1 is DFQATT, CDR2 SNEGSKA (reference sequence). The CDR3 covers 13 residues. The CDR3 region is CGASGVASKKLFF. In nucleotides, the CDR3 is TGCGGTGCTAGTGGGGTGGCTTCTAAAAAACTGTTTTTT.

The chain joins TRBV25-1 to TRBJ2-1; TRBD2 matches at 9 bases. V was clipped by 6 bases and J by 0 bases; unmatched bases: 6. There are 16 residues in the CDR3. Germline CDR1 MGHDK, CDR2 SYGVNS. CDR3 in amino acids: CASSILAGSSYNEQFF. The CDR3 DNA reads TGTGCCAGCAGCATACTAGCGGGTAGCTCCTACAATGAGCAGTTCTTC.

The genes are TRBV7-2 and TRBJ1-6, with D possibly TRBD1 on 6 matching bases. Germline V gene data show CDR1 as SGHTA and CDR2 as FQGNSA. V was pared by 4 bases and J by 6 bases, with 19 bases between. The CDR3 is 17 residues long. The CDR3 DNA sequence: TGTGCCAGCAGCTCAAACAGGGAAGGGGGTGGTAATTCACCCCTCCACTTT. Encoded protein: CASSSNREGGGNSPLHF.

In this sample, this clonotype turned up many times. The rearrangement links TRBV4-2 to TRBJ2-5; D gene unclear. Trimming stripped 4 bases from V and 3 bases from J, with 9 bases between. This CDR3 spans 13 amino acids. CDR1 and CDR2 (germline): LGHNA, YNFKEQ. Here the CDR3 reads CASSPGRKETQYF. CDR3 nucleotides: TGTGCCAGCAGCCCCGGACGTAAAGAGACCCAGTACTTC.

This clonotype has a count of ten or more. The chain couples TRBV11-3 to TRBJ2-1; TRBD2 matches at 9 bases. CDR1 SGHNT and CDR2 YENEEA come from the germline V gene. This CDR3 spans 16 amino acids. V shed 6 bases, J shed 1 base, and the junction held 7 bases outside the gene matches. The CDR3 reads CASSSTSGYSYNEQFF. CDR3 nucleotide sequence: TGTGCCAGCAGTTCCACTAGCGGGTATTCCTACAATGAGCAGTTCTTC.

This clonotype came up many times. The chain couples TRBV9 to TRBJ1-6, with D possibly TRBD1 on 5 matching bases. The CDR3 totals 13 residues. The germline V gene encodes CDR1 SGDLS and CDR2 YYNGEE. V gave up 1 base and J gave up 6 bases, with 5 bases separating them. The CDR3 is CASSVQGNSPLHF. In DNA form, the CDR3 reads TGTGCCAGCAGCGTACAGGGTAATTCACCCCTCCACTTT.

This sequence joins TRBV6-2 or TRBV6-3 and TRBJ2-7; TRBD2 might be the D (6 bases). Germline lookup yields CDR1 MNHEY and CDR2 SVGEGT. CDR3 size: 13 residues. Trimming left V 6 bases short and J 1 base short, with 10 bases between. CDR3 coding DNA: TGTGCCAGCAGCGGGACTGTATCCTACGAGCAGTACTTC. This encodes CASSGTVSYEQYF.

The chain couples TRBV2 to TRBJ1-1; D gene unclear. Germline-derived CDR1 and CDR2 are SNHLY and FYNNEI. This CDR3 has 13 residues. Trimming took 4 bases from V and 6 from J, leaving 12 bases between them. This CDR3 reads CASSVSPSAEAFF. DNA of the CDR3: TGTGCCAGCAGTGTTAGCCCTTCCGCTGAAGCTTTCTTT.

This clonotype appeared many times. The V call is TRBV7-8, the J call TRBJ2-7, with D possibly matching TRBD1 (6 bases). Trimming took off 5 bases at V and 0 bases at J, with 11 bases between the two ends. Looked up from germline, CDR1 is SGHVS and CDR2 is FQNEAQ. The CDR3 loop spans 14 amino acids. CDR3 residues: CASSPRDISYEQYF. CDR3 DNA: TGTGCCAGCAGCCCACGGGACATCTCCTACGAGCAGTACTTC.

This chain uses TRBV9 with TRBJ2-5; 10 bases map to TRBD2. The germline V gene encodes CDR1 SGDLS and CDR2 YYNGEE. The trim removed 3 bases at V and 5 bases at J, leaving 10 bases unmatched. CDR3 length: 16 amino acids. The CDR3 spells CASSGGLAHTGETQYF. DNA for the CDR3: TGTGCCAGCAGCGGGGGACTAGCGCACACCGGGGAGACCCAGTACTTC. The whole variable domain, remainder taken from reference TRBV9 and TRBJ2-5, is DSGVTQTPKHLITATGQRVTLRCSPRSGDLSVYWYQQSLDQGLQFLIQYYNGEERAKGNILERFSAQQFPDLHSELNLSSLELGDSALYFCASSGGLAHTGETQYFGPGTRLLVL.

This clonotype was counted a few times. Being one base from a much bigger clone, this may be a read error. The chain links TRBV7-9 to TRBJ2-5; 7 nucleotides align to TRBD2. This CDR3 spans 15 amino acids. Germline loops: CDR1 SEHNR, CDR2 FQNEAQ (reference sequence). The CDR3 bases are TGTGCCAGCAGCTTATTGGGGGGGATGCGGGAGACCCAGCACTTC. It codes for CASSLLGGMRETQHF.

Note on this clonotype: A much more abundant neighbour one base away suggests this may be a read error. The J gene is TRBJ1-2, the V gene TRBV3-1, with D uncertain. The CDR3 is 13 amino acids. Germline assignment: CDR1 LGHDT and CDR2 YNNKEL (reference sequence). The CDR3 DNA reads as TGTGCCTGCAGCCAAGATAAGTGGGATGGCTACACCTTC. Its translation is CACSQDKWDGYTF.

This clonotype was seen ten or more times. V is TRBV5-1 and J is TRBJ2-7, with D possibly TRBD1 on 5 matching bases. The CDR3 consists of 14 residues. The V and J ends lost 7 bases and 3 bases respectively, with 17 bases between them. CDR1 is SGHRS, CDR2 YFSETQ, per germline. CDR3 region: CASRRSTEFYEQYF. In DNA, the CDR3 is TGCGCCAGCCGGCGCTCGACAGAATTCTACGAGCAGTACTTC.

This clonotype was seen a few times. The chain carries TRBV27 and TRBJ1-3; D gene ambiguous. The CDR3 covers 17 residues. The germline V gene has CDR1 MNHEY and CDR2 SMNVEV (reference sequence). The germline V and J ends were trimmed by 0 bases and 4 bases, with 16 bases remaining between them. CDR3 sequence: CASSLSDVQQGGNTIYF. CDR3 nucleotides: TGTGCCAGCAGTTTATCAGATGTGCAACAAGGGGGAAACACCATATATTTT.

This clonotype was seen repeatedly, ten times or more. This sequence joins TRBV7-2 and TRBJ2-5; no clear D gene. Germline CDR1 SGHTA, CDR2 FQGNSA. This CDR3 is built from 14 residues. V shed 8 bases and J shed 0 bases, with 13 bases lying between them. The CDR3 loop is CASSSLGYQETQYF. The CDR3 DNA follows: TGTGCCAGCTCCTCCTTGGGGTACCAAGAGACCCAGTACTTC.

The chain uses TRBV12-3 or TRBV12-4 and TRBJ1-5, with D perhaps matching TRBD1 (5 bases). V lost 3 bases and J lost 5, with 17 bases in between. CDR3 length: 16 amino acids. CDR3 bases: TGTGCCAGCAGTTTCGCGGGGGGGTGGGGTGATCAGCCCCAGCATTTT. It specifies CASSFAGGWGDQPQHF.

This clonotype was picked up many times. One end of the junction is discordant with germline, which a read error may explain. The chain is built from TRBV10-3 and TRBJ2-3, with D possibly matching TRBD2 (6 bases). The CDR3 totals 16 residues. Germline values: CDR1 ENHRY, CDR2 SYGVKD. CDR3 sequence (DNA): TGTGCCATCAGTAAGTCGGGTCGCGGGGACACAGATACGCAGTATTTT. Protein: CAISKSGRGDTDTQYF.

This clonotype was detected a few times. The V call is TRBV7-9, the J call TRBJ2-3; perhaps TRBD2 as D (5 bases). Germline values: CDR1 SEHNR, CDR2 FQNEAQ (reference sequence). The V and J ends lost 7 bases and 0 bases respectively, with 17 bases between them. The CDR3 runs 16 residues. CDR3 amino acids: CASTRPLATSTDTQYF. In DNA form, the CDR3 reads TGTGCCAGCACCCGTCCCCTAGCCACTAGCACAGATACGCAGTATTTT.

This clonotype was recorded a few times. This could be a read error, since a much larger clone is one nucleotide away. The rearrangement joins TRBV20-1 to TRBJ2-7, with TRBD2 identical over 8 bases. The CDR3 covers 15 residues. The V segment lost 4 bases and the J segment 2 bases; nucleotides outside the gene matches: 10. CDR1 DFQATT and CDR2 SNEGSKA come from the germline V gene (reference sequence). The CDR3 region has the DNA TGCAGTGCTAAGCCCTTCAGCGGGAGTGCCTACGAGCAGTACTTC. It encodes CSAKPFSGSAYEQYF.

This clonotype was counted between two and nine times. This clone may be a read error of a much larger clone one base away. The gene calls are TRBV14 and TRBJ1-6; D unclear. The CDR3 is made up of 15 amino acids. In germline, CDR1 is SGHDN, CDR2 FVKESK. This chain's CDR3 is CASSQARGINSPPHF. Written as DNA, the CDR3 is TGTGCCAGCAGCCAAGCTAGAGGGATTAATTCACCCCCCCACTTT.

This sequence joins TRBV30 and TRBJ1-5; 8 nucleotides match TRBD1. CDR1 is GTSNPN and CDR2 is SVGIG in the germline V gene (reference sequence). The V gene end was trimmed by 2 bases and the J gene end by 3 bases; junction bases not matched to a gene: 3. The length of the CDR3 is 14 residues. The CDR3 region is CAWSPGQANQPQHF. CDR3 DNA: TGTGCCTGGAGTCCGGGACAGGCCAATCAGCCCCAGCATTTT.

At least ten counts were recorded for this clonotype. This chain uses TRBV9 with TRBJ2-3; TRBD2 matches 7 bases. Unmatched junction bases numbered 8, after V lost 2 bases and J lost 5 bases. Germline CDR1 is SGDLS and CDR2 is YYNGEE. This CDR3 has 15 amino acids. The chain's CDR3 is CASSVAGGGKDTQYF. The CDR3 DNA sequence: TGTGCCAGCAGCGTGGCTGGGGGGGGGAAAGATACGCAGTATTTT.

V is TRBV11-3 and J is TRBJ1-2; D ambiguous. With 3 bases removed from V and 4 bases from J, the gap between germline ends came to 9 bases. The CDR3 totals 13 residues. Germline V gives CDR1 SGHNT, CDR2 YENEEA. CDR3 nucleotide sequence: TGTGCCAGCAGCTTTGAAACCCTCTATGGCTACACCTTC. Its translation: CASSFETLYGYTF.

This clonotype showed up many times. V usage is TRBV20-1 and J usage is TRBJ2-5; no reliable D call. V was cut by 3 bases and J by 1 base, with 3 bases left in between. The CDR3 covers 11 residues. CDR1 and CDR2 from the germline V gene are DFQATT and SNEGSKA (reference sequence). CDR3 in amino acids: CSARPQETQYF. The DNA for the CDR3 is TGCAGTGCTAGGCCCCAAGAGACCCAGTACTTC.

This clonotype has only a few counts. The V call is TRBV3-1, the J call TRBJ2-1; 11 nucleotides agree with TRBD2. J lost 4 bases, V lost 1 base, and 9 bases had no gene match. This CDR3 is built from 18 residues. CDR1 and CDR2 from the germline V gene are LGHDT and YNNKEL (reference sequence). The DNA of the CDR3 is TGTGCCAGCAGCCAAGGTTGGAGTAGCGGGAGGGAGTACAATGAGCAGTTCTTC. Translated: CASSQGWSSGREYNEQFF.

The chain couples TRBV30 to TRBJ2-3, with 10 bases identical to TRBD2. This CDR3 region has 16 residues. The germline CDR1 and CDR2 sequences are GTSNPN and SVGIG (reference sequence). The trim removed 4 bases at V and 4 bases at J, leaving 11 bases unmatched. For the CDR3, the DNA is TGTGCCTGGAAGGATTTGTCTAGCGGGAGCCCAGATACGCAGTATTTT. It codes for CAWKDLSSGSPDTQYF.

CDR3 loop: CASSPKREQFF. The CDR3 DNA is TGTGCCAGCAGTCCGAAGCGTGAGCAGTTCTTC. The chain uses TRBV6-2 or TRBV6-3 and TRBJ2-1; D unresolved. The CDR3 consists of 11 residues. Deletions cut 5 bases from V and 9 bases from J, with 8 bases between. Germline lookup yields CDR1 MNHEY and CDR2 SVGEGT.

The rearrangement uses TRBV25-1 and TRBJ2-1; the match to TRBD2 covers 10 bases. CDR1 is MGHDK and CDR2 is SYGVNS in the germline V gene. This CDR3 comprises 17 residues. The V segment lost 2 bases and the J segment 7 bases; nucleotides outside the gene matches: 11. The CDR3 coding sequence is TGTGCCAGCAGTGAAGATCTAGCGGGAGTAGGGGGGAATGAGCAGTTCTTC. Translation gives CASSEDLAGVGGNEQFF.

This clonotype was seen repeatedly, ten times or more. The chain links TRBV11-2 to TRBJ2-1; weak D call: TRBD2 (5 bases). Germline V lookup: CDR1 SGHAT, CDR2 FQNNGV. The CDR3 extends over 11 amino acids. V was pared by 11 bases and J by 5 bases, with 10 bases between. DNA of the CDR3: TGTGCCGTCCGAGGGAACAATGAGCAGTTCTTC. It encodes CAVRGNNEQFF.